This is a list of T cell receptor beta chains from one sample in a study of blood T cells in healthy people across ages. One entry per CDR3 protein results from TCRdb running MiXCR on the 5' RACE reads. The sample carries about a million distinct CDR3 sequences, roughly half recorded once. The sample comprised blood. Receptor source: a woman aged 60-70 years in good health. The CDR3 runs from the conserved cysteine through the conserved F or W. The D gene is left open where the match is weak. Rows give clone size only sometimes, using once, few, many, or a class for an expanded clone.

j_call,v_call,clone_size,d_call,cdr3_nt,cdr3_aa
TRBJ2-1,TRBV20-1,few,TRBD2,TGCAGTGCTGGGAGATCGGGACTAGCTTCTTACAATGAGCAGTTCTTC,CSAGRSGLASYNEQFF
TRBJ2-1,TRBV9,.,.,.,CASSVGAGSRLDPFF
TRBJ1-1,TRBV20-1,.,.,TGCAGTGCTAGAGCGGGCCCTCACTTCATGAACACTGAAGCTTTCTTT,CSARAGPHFMNTEAFF
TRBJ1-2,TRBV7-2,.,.,TGTGCCAGCAGCTTAGTATTGGGATCGAACTATGGCTACACCTTC,CASSLVLGSNYGYTF
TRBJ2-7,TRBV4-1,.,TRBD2,TGCGCCAGCAGCCTGAGACTAGCGGGAGGGGCGAGCGAGCAGTACTTC,CASSLRLAGGASEQYF
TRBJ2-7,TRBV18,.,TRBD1,TGTGCCAGCTCACCACCTACGGACAGGGTGCGCGAGCAGTACTTC,CASSPPTDRVREQYF
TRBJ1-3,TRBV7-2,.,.,TGTGCCAGCAGCTTAGCGAAGACAGAAAACACCATATATTTT,CASSLAKTENTIYF
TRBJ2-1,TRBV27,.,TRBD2,TGTGCCAGCAGGACGGGACTAGCGCCCGTCAATGAGCAGTTCTTC,CASRTGLAPVNEQFF
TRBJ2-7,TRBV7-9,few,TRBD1,TGTGCCAGCAGCTTAGGGACAGGTAGTGGCGAGCAGTACTTC,CASSLGTGSGEQYF
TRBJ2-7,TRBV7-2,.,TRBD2,TGTGCCAGCAGCCGGATGGGACTAGCGGGAGAATACGAGCAGTACTTC,CASSRMGLAGEYEQYF
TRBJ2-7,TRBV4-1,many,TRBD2,TGCGCCAGCAGCCAGGGACTAGCGGGAGACGACGAGCAGTACTTC,CASSQGLAGDDEQYF
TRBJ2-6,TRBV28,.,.,TGTGCCAGCAGTTTTGGGGCTCTAGGGGCCAACGTCCTGACTTTC,CASSFGALGANVLTF
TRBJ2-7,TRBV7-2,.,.,TGTGCCAGCAGCCCCGCGGATCGTTGGCGCTTCGAGCAGTACTTC,CASSPADRWRFEQYF
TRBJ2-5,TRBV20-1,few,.,TGCAGTCTAACTCCGGGGCTAGCGACCCAAGAGACCCAGTACTTC,CSLTPGLATQETQYF
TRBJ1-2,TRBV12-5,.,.,TGTGCTAGTGGTCGGACTGTGGCTAACTATGGCTACACCTTC,CASGRTVANYGYTF
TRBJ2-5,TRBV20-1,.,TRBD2,TGCAGTGCTAGAGACGATACTAGCGGAAGCGCAATGACCCAGTACTTC,CSARDDTSGSAMTQYF
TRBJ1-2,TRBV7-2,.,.,TGTGCCAGCAGCTTAGAGGTTTACGGTGGCTACACCTTC,CASSLEVYGGYTF
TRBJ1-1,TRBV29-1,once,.,TGCAGCGTTGAAGCGGAGACGGGGGGTGAAGCTTTCTTT,CSVEAETGGEAFF
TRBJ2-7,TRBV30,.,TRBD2,TGTGCCTGGAAACCCGGGACTAGGACCTACGAGCAGTACTTC,CAWKPGTRTYEQYF
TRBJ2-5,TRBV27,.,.,TGTGCCAGTTGGGTTTTTGGAGAGACCCAGTACTTC,CASWVFGETQYF
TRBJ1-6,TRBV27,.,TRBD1,TGTGCCAGCAGCTCGGACAGGGGTTATCATTCACCCCTCCACTTT,CASSSDRGYHSPLHF
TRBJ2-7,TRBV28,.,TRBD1,TGTGCCAGCAGTTCTTACAGGGGGCCCTCCTACGAGCAGTACTTC,CASSSYRGPSYEQYF
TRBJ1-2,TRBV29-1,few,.,TGCAGCACCAAAGCCCCTCTGGGCTACACCTTC,CSTKAPLGYTF
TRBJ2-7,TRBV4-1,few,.,TGCGCCAGCAGCCAAGGCCCCAGGTCCTACGAGCAGTACTTC,CASSQGPRSYEQYF
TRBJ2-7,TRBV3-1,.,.,TGTGCCAGCAGCCAAGGGCCGATCTCCTACAATGAGCAGTACTTC,CASSQGPISYNEQYF
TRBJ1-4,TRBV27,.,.,TGTGCCAGCAGTCCGTACAGGGCGACTAATGAAAAACTGTTTTTT,CASSPYRATNEKLFF
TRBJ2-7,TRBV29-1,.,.,TGCAGCGTTCTTCGGGGCGGAACCTACGAGCAGTACTTC,CSVLRGGTYEQYF
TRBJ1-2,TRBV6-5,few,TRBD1,TGTGCCAGCAGTTGGGACAGGGCCGTCCTGGGAGGCTACACCTTC,CASSWDRAVLGGYTF
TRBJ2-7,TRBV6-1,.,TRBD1,TGTGCCAGCAGTACGCGGACAGGGGTGGACGAGCAGTACTTC,CASSTRTGVDEQYF
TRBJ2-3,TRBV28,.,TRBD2,TGTGCCAGCAGTGAAGTAGCGGGAGCGATAGATACGCAGTATTTT,CASSEVAGAIDTQYF
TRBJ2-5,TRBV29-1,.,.,TGCAGCGTCGACCCGGGACAAGAGACCCAGTACTTC,CSVDPGQETQYF
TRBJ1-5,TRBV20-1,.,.,TGCAGTGTTGAACTGCATAGCAATCAGCCCCAGCATTTT,CSVELHSNQPQHF
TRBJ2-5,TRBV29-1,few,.,TGCAGCGTTGAACCAAAAGAGACCCAGTACTTC,CSVEPKETQYF
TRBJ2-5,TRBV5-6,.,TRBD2,TGTGCCAGCAGCTTGCTGGCGGGTAGCGGGACGGGGACCCAGTACTTC,CASSLLAGSGTGTQYF
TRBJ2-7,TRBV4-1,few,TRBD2,TGCGCCAGCAGCCATCGTGAGCGGGAGAGCTCCTACGAGCAGTACTTC,CASSHRERESSYEQYF
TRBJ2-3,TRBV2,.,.,TGTGCCAGCAGTGAAACGGGGGCGCTAGTAAGAGATACGCAGTATTTT,CASSETGALVRDTQYF
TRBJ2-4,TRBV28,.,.,TGTGCCAGTAGACGTATATCCAAAAACATTCAGTACTTC,CASRRISKNIQYF
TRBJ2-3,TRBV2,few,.,TGTGCCAGCAGTAGTGGGGCCACAGATACGCAGTATTTT,CASSSGATDTQYF
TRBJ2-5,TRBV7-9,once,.,TGTGCCACCTCAGGGGGGAACGACCAAGAGACCCAGTACTTC,CATSGGNDQETQYF
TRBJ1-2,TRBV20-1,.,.,TGCAGTGCCATCCGCCGAGCTAACTATGGCTACACCTTC,CSAIRRANYGYTF
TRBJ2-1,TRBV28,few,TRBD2,TGTGCCAGCTTGCCGGGACTAGCGGTCAATGAGCAGTTCTTC,CASLPGLAVNEQFF
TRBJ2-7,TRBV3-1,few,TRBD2,TGTGCCAGCAGCCAAGACGTGGCTAGCGGGAACGAGCAGTACTTC,CASSQDVASGNEQYF
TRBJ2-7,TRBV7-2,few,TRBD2,TGTGCCAGCACCTCAGCGGGAGGAGGATACGAGCAGTACTTC,CASTSAGGGYEQYF
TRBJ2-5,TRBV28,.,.,TGTGCCAGCACCACGGGGGGACTACAGGGAAGGAAGACCCAGTACTTC,CASTTGGLQGRKTQYF
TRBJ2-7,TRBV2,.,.,TGTGCCAGCAGTGACGTGGCCGTGAGCTCCTACGAGCAGTACTTC,CASSDVAVSSYEQYF
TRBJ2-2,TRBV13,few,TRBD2,TGTGCCAGCAGCTTAAGGGTAGCGGGAGAGGTTCCGAACACCGGGGAGCTGTTTTTT,CASSLRVAGEVPNTGELFF
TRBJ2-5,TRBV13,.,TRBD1,TGTGCCAGCAGCCAAGACAGGGGTTGGGAGGCCCAGTACTTC,CASSQDRGWEAQYF
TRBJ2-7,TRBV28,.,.,TGTGCCAGCAAGTCCTTTTCGGCAGGGAACGAGCAGTACTTC,CASKSFSAGNEQYF
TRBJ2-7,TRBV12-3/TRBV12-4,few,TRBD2,TGTGCCAGCACCTGGACTAGCGGGATGCGGGAGCAGTACTTC,CASTWTSGMREQYF
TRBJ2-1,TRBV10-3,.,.,TGTGCCATCCGGGCCCGGACAAGCTCCTACAATGAGCAGTTCTTC,CAIRARTSSYNEQFF
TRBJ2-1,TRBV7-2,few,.,TGTGCCAGCAGCCCGGTTTCGCTAGGGTACAATGAGCAGTTCTTC,CASSPVSLGYNEQFF
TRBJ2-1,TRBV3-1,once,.,TGTGCCAGTAAAGGCCGGGAGAAGCCGTACAATGAGCAGTTCTTC,CASKGREKPYNEQFF
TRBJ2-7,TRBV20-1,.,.,TGCAGTGCTAGAGTCCGGGGCGAACGCTACGAGCAGTACTTC,CSARVRGERYEQYF
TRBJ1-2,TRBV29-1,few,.,TGCAGCGTCGGAACCGATGGCTACACCTTC,CSVGTDGYTF
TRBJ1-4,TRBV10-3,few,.,TGTGCCATCAGTGAGTCTGACGGGCGGAATAATGAAAAACTGTTTTTT,CAISESDGRNNEKLFF